The source of this T cell receptor beta chain is a study of OX40 agonist ivuxolimab in advanced cancers. The wider study: An agonistic human IgG2 monoclonal antibody against OX40 (CD134) was given. A diagnosis of hepatocellular carcinoma, melanoma, renal cell or head and neck cancer was present in dose-escalation patients.

Study conclusions and caveats: Antigen specificity remained undetermined for the expanded peripheral T cells.

The method was immunoSEQ multiplex PCR; TCRdb's version includes in-frame clones alone and lacks a portion of them. The sample lists roughly 48,000 clones; around 84% were seen once. The germline V gene encodes CDR1 MDHEN and CDR2 SYDVKM. The CDR3 consists of 11 residues. V was clipped by 2 bases and J by 11 bases, with 9 bases between them. About this clone: Its specificity is not known.

This sequence joins TRBV28 and TRBJ1-1, with D tentatively TRBD1 (5 bases). The clonotype was recovered from an adult with an advanced solid tumor such as melanoma, head and neck, liver or kidney cancer. The sequencing used CD4+ or CD8+ T cells sorted from blood, collected in a trial of the OX40 agonist ivuxolimab. This CDR3 is CASSLEGRAFF. The CDR3 DNA is TGTGCCAGCAGTTTAGAGGGGCGGGCTTTCTTT. Together with reference TRBV28 and TRBJ1-1, the CDR3 gives the full variable domain: DVKVTQSSRYLVKRTGEKVFLECVQDMDHENMFWYRQDPGLGLRLIYFSYDVKMKEKGDIPEGYSVSREKKERFSLILESASTNQTSMYLCASSLEGRAFFGQGTRLTVV.